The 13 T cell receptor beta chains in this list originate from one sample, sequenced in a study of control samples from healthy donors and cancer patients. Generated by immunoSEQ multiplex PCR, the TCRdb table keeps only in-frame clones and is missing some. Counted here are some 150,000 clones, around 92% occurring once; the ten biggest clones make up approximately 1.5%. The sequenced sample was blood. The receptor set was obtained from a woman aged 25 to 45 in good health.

The CDR3 here is CASSYGQGSSYEQYF. In DNA, the CDR3 is TGTGCCAGCAGCTACGGACAAGGGAGCTCCTACGAGCAGTACTTC. The chain couples TRBV11-3 to TRBJ2-7; D tentatively reads TRBD1 or TRBD2 (5 bases each). Germline assignment: CDR1 SGHNT and CDR2 YENEEA. The CDR3 extends over 15 amino acids. V was cut by 4 bases and J by 0 bases, with 13 bases left in between.

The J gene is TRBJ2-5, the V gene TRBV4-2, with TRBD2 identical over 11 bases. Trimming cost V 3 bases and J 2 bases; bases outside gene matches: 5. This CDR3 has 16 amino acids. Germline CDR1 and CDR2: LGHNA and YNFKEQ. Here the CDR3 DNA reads TGTGCCAGCAGCCATCCCACTAGCGGGGGTCAAGAGACCCAGTACTTC. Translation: CASSHPTSGGQETQYF.

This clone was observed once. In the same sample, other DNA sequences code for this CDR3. The CDR3 DNA reads as TGTGCCAGCAGTGACTCGGGGGGGTCTGCAGATACGCAGTATTTT. Protein product: CASSDSGGSADTQYF. This chain joins TRBV6-4 and TRBJ2-3; 7 nucleotides match TRBD2. The trim removed 0 bases at V and 4 bases at J, leaving 4 bases unmatched. This CDR3 has 15 residues. Germline assignment: CDR1 MRHNA and CDR2 SNTAGT.

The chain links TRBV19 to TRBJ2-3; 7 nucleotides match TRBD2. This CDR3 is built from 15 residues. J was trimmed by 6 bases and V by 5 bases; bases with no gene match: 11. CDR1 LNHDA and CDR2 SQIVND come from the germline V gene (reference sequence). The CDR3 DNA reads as TGTGCCAGTAGTCCCGGACTAGATGGGTTTGATACGCAGTATTTT. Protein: CASSPGLDGFDTQYF.

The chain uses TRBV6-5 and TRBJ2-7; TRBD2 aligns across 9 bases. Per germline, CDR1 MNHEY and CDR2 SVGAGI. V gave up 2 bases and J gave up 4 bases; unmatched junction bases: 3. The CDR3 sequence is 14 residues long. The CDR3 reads CASSYAGGSYEQYF. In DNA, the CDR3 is TGTGCCAGCAGTTACGCGGGGGGGTCTTACGAGCAGTACTTC.

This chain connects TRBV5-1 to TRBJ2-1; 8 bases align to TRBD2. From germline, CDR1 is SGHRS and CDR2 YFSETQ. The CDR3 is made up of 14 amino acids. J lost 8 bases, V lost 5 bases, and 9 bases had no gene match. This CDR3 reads CASSGGGLLDEQFF. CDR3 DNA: TGCGCCAGCAGTGGCGGGGGGTTGTTGGATGAGCAGTTCTTC.

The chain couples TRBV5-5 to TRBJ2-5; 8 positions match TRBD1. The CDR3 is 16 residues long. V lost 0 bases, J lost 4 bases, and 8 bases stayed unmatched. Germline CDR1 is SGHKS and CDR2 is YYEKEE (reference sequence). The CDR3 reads CASSLVAGQVGETQYF. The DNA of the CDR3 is TGTGCCAGCAGCTTGGTTGCGGGACAGGTGGGAGAGACCCAGTACTTC.

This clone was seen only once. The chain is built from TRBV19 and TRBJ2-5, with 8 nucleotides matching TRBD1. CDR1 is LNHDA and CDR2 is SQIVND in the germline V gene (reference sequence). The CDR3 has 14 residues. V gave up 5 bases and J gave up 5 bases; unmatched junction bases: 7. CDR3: CASSSRTGSETQYF. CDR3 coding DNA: TGTGCCAGTAGTTCCCGGACAGGGAGCGAGACCCAGTACTTC.

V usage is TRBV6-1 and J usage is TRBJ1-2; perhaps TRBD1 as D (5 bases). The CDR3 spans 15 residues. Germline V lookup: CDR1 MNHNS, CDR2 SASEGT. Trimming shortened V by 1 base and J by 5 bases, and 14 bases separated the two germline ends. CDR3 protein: CASSEGRGSLYGYTF. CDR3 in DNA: TGTGCCAGCAGTGAAGGAAGGGGTTCCCTTTATGGCTACACCTTC.

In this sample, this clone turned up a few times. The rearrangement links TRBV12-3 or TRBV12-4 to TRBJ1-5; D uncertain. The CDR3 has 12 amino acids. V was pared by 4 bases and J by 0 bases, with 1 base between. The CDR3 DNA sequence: TGTGCCAGCAGTTATAGCAATCAGCCCCAGCATTTT. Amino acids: CASSYSNQPQHF.

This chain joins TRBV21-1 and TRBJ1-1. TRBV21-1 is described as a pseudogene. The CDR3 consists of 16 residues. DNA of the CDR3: TGTGCCAGCAGCAAAGTTCCGGGGACGATGAACACTGAAGCTTTCTTT. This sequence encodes CASSKVPGTMNTEAFF.

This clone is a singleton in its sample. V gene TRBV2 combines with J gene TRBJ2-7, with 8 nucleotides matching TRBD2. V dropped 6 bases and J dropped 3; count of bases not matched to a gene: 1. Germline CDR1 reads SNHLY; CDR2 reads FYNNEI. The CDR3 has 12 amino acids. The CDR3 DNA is TGTGCCAGCAGGGGACTAGGCTACGAGCAGTACTTC. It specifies CASRGLGYEQYF.

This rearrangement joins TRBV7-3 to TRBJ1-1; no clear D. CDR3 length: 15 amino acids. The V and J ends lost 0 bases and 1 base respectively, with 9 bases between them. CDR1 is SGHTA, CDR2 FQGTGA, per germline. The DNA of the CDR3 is TGTGCCAGCAGCTTAACGGGGAATTCGAACACTGAAGCTTTCTTT. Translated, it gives CASSLTGNSNTEAFF.